These T cell receptor beta chains were read from a single sample in a study of blood T cells in healthy people across ages. MiXCR was run by TCRdb on the 5' RACE reads, yielding one entry per CDR3 protein. The sample consists of fewer than 900,000 distinct CDR3 sequences, more than 40% of them appearing once. The specimen was blood. These receptors all come from a woman aged 60-75 years in good health. CDR3s include the opening cysteine and the closing phenylalanine or tryptophan. D genes are given only for firm matches. The listing skips clone size in some rows; elsewhere it reads once, few, many or a size class.

v_gene	abundance	j_gene	d_gene	CDR3nt	CDR3aa
TRBV20-1	-	TRBJ2-5	-	TGCAGTGCCCCGGACCTCCAAGAGACCCAGTACTTC	CSAPDLQETQYF
TRBV7-6	many	TRBJ2-5	-	TGTGCCAGCAGCTTAGGGGGTACCTTCTACCAAGAGACCCAGTACTTC	CASSLGGTFYQETQYF
TRBV27	-	TRBJ2-7	TRBD1	TGTGCCAGCAGTCCGAGGGGACAGGGGTACGAGCAGTACTTC	CASSPRGQGYEQYF
TRBV20-1	few	TRBJ2-4	TRBD2	TGCAGTGCTAGAGCACTAGCGGGAGAAGCAGTAGCCAAAAACATTCAGTACTTC	CSARALAGEAVAKNIQYF
TRBV21-1	-	TRBJ2-4	-	TGTGCCAGCAGCAGAGGGGGGGTCGCCAAAAACATTCAGTACTTC	CASSRGGVAKNIQYF
TRBV2	-	TRBJ2-1	-	TGTGCCAGCAGCTCTGTGAGGGCAGGGGGGGATGAGCAGTTCTTC	CASSSVRAGGDEQFF
TRBV7-2	few	TRBJ1-4	TRBD1	TGTGCCAGCAGCCTCCCAGGGGGTAGGGAAAAACTGTTTTTT	CASSLPGGREKLFF
TRBV27	-	TRBJ2-7	TRBD2	TGTGCCAGCGGTTCCCGGCTAGCGGGAGCTCTCGAGCAGTACTTC	CASGSRLAGALEQYF
TRBV7-2	many	TRBJ2-5	-	TGTGCCAGCACCCCCCAGGAGGGACTGCAGTACTTC	CASTPQEGLQYF
TRBV24-1	-	TRBJ2-7	TRBD1	TGTGCCACCAGTGACCTAGGGGGCGGAGAGCAGTACTTC	CATSDLGGGEQYF
TRBV20-1	once	TRBJ1-2	TRBD1	TGCAGTGCTAGAGTAGGACAGGGCCGATGGGGTGGCTACACCTTC	CSARVGQGRWGGYTF
TRBV5-6	few	TRBJ2-4	TRBD2	TGTGCCAGCAGCCAGGGACTAGCGGGGGAGCAGTACTTC	CASSQGLAGEQYF
TRBV28	-	TRBJ2-7	-	TGTGCCAGCAGTTTGAGCGACAGCTCCTACGAGCAGTACTTC	CASSLSDSSYEQYF
TRBV2	few	TRBJ2-3	-	TGTGCCAGCGGAGTTGACAGAGCCGATACGCAGTATTTT	CASGVDRADTQYF
TRBV29-1	-	TRBJ2-7	TRBD1	TGCAGCGTCCCCGGGACAGGGTCCTACGAGCAGTACTTC	CSVPGTGSYEQYF
TRBV20-1	-	TRBJ2-1	TRBD2	TGCAGTGCTGCAACGGGACTAGCGGACAATGAGCAGTTCTTC	CSAATGLADNEQFF
TRBV12-3/TRBV12-4	few	TRBJ2-5	TRBD2	TGTGCCAGCAGTTTAGCGTCGACTAGCGGGAGAGAGACCCAGTACTTC	CASSLASTSGRETQYF
TRBV30	-	TRBJ2-5	-	TGTGCCTGGAGTGTATCCCGACTGGCAGTTACGCAGTACTTC	CAWSVSRLAVTQYF
TRBV11-2	few	TRBJ2-7	-	TGTGCCAGCAGCTTCGCGGGACCAGAGACCCTCTACGAGCAGTACTTC	CASSFAGPETLYEQYF
TRBV12-5	-	TRBJ1-1	-	TGTGCTAGTGGTTTGAATGCGATACAACGTTGTCGGGCTTTCTTT	CASGLNAIQRCRAFF
TRBV12-3/TRBV12-4	few	TRBJ1-5	-	TGTGCCAGCAGTGGGATGGCCAATCAGCCCCAGCATTTT	CASSGMANQPQHF
TRBV19	-	TRBJ2-4	TRBD1	TGTGCCAGTGAGCAGGGGGCGCCGATGAACATTCAGTACTTC	CASEQGAPMNIQYF
TRBV4-2	-	TRBJ2-7	-	TGTGCCAGCAGCCACCTAGGGGCAGAAGAAGTAGCCTACGAGCAGTACTTC	CASSHLGAEEVAYEQYF
TRBV5-5	-	TRBJ1-1	TRBD1	TGTGCCAGCAGCCCAACCGGGACAGTATACACTGAAGCTTTCTTT	CASSPTGTVYTEAFF
TRBV4-1	-	TRBJ1-4	-	TGCGCCAGCACCGCGTCAGGGGCAACTAATGAAAAACTGTTTTTT	CASTASGATNEKLFF
TRBV28	-	TRBJ2-1	-	TGTGCCAGCAGTAACCGGGACCTCAATGAGCAGTTCTTC	CASSNRDLNEQFF
TRBV5-1	-	TRBJ2-7	TRBD1	TGCGCCAGCAGCAGACAGGGGGCGGCCTACGAGCAGTACTTC	CASSRQGAAYEQYF
TRBV7-6	once	TRBJ2-6	-	TGTGCCAGCAGCTTTGGCATGTCTGGGGCCAACGTCCTGACTTTC	CASSFGMSGANVLTF
TRBV24-1	few	TRBJ2-1	-	TGTGCCACCAGTGATCACAGCAGGTACAATGAGCAGTTCTTC	CATSDHSRYNEQFF
TRBV3-1	-	TRBJ2-1	TRBD2	TGTGCCAGCAGCCATCTGAGGGAGGGCCCTAATGAGCAGTTCTTC	CASSHLREGPNEQFF
TRBV10-3	few	TRBJ2-7	TRBD2	TGTGCCATCAGTGATGGGACTAGCGGATTCTACGAGCAGTACTTC	CAISDGTSGFYEQYF
TRBV12-3/TRBV12-4	-	TRBJ2-3	-	TGTGCCAGCAGTTTAGGCTCAGGGGTCTCTCCGCAGTATTTT	CASSLGSGVSPQYF
TRBV29-1	-	TRBJ2-3	-	TGCAGCGTCATCCAGGGCGGCAGCACAGATACGCAGTATTTT	CSVIQGGSTDTQYF
TRBV28	few	TRBJ2-3	TRBD2	TGTGCCAGCAGTCCCATGGGGGGGAACACAGATACGCAGTATTTT	CASSPMGGNTDTQYF
TRBV18	-	TRBJ1-5	-	TGTGCCAGCTCACCTTCAGGACCCCCGGTGGATCAGCCCCAGCATTTT	CASSPSGPPVDQPQHF
TRBV20-1	-	TRBJ2-7	TRBD2	TGCAGTGCCATGAGCGGGAGGTACGATGGCGAGCAGTACTTC	CSAMSGRYDGEQYF
TRBV20-1	many	TRBJ2-6	TRBD1	TGCAGTGCCCGGACAGGCTCTGGGGCCAACGTCCTGACTTTC	CSARTGSGANVLTF
TRBV5-1	-	TRBJ1-4	-	TGCGCCAGCAGCAACCGGGACACACGTGAAAAACCGTTTTTT	CASSNRDTREKPFF
TRBV10-3	few	TRBJ2-4	-	TGTGCCATCAGTGAGCGACAAACAGGGCTGGCCAAAAACATTCAGTACTTC	CAISERQTGLAKNIQYF
TRBV25-1	few	TRBJ2-1	-	TGTGCCAGCAGTGAATACAGGGACGTAGTTTACAATGAGCAGTTCTTC	CASSEYRDVVYNEQFF
TRBV28	-	TRBJ2-5	TRBD2	TGTGCCAGCAGGGTGACTAGCGGGCCCAAGACCCAGTACTTC	CASRVTSGPKTQYF
TRBV5-6	-	TRBJ2-5	TRBD2	TGTGCCAGCAGCTCCGGACTAGCGGGAAGGGATGAGCAGTACTTC	CASSSGLAGRDEQYF